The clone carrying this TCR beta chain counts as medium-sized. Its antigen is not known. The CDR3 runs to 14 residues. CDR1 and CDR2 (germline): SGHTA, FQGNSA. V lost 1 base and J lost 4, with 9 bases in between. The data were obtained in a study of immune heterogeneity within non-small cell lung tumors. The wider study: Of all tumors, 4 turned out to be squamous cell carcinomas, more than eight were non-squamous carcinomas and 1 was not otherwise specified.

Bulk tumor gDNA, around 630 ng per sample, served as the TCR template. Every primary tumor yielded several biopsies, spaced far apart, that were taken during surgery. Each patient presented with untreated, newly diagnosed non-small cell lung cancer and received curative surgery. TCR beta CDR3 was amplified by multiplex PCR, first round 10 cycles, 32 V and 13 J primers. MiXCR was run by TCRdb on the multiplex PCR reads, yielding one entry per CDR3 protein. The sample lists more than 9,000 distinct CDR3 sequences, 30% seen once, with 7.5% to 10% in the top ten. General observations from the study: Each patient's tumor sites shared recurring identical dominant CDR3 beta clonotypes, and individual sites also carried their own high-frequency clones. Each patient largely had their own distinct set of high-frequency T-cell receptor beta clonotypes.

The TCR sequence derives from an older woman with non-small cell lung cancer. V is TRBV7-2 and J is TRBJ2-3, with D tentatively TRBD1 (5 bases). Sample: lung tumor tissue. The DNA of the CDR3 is TGTGCCAGCAGCTTAGGATGGGGCTCAGATACGCAGTATTTT. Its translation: CASSLGWGSDTQYF.